One and the same sample provided the 10 T cell receptor beta chains below, sequenced in a study of blood T cell repertoires in COVID-19. Method: immunoSEQ multiplex PCR; TCRdb's copy keeps in-frame clones and lacks some. The table has approximately 280,000 clones, 90% seen once; the top ten hold approximately 1.5%. Sequencing was carried out using PBMCs or T cells enriched from blood (not recorded which). The receptor set was obtained from a woman younger than 30 with acute COVID-19.

The V gene is TRBV2, the J gene TRBJ2-5; 9 positions agree with TRBD2. V was clipped by 2 bases and J by 3 bases; unmatched bases: 1. The CDR3 covers 14 residues. Germline loops: CDR1 SNHLY, CDR2 FYNNEI. The CDR3 region has the DNA TGTGCCAGCAGTGAATTAGCGGGAGAAGAGACCCAGTACTTC. Its translation is CASSELAGEETQYF.

This chain connects TRBV5-1 to TRBJ1-2, with D maybe TRBD1 (6 bases). CDR1 and CDR2 from the germline V gene are SGHRS and YFSETQ. The V and J ends lost 5 bases and 6 bases respectively, with 14 bases between them. CDR3 size: 13 residues. CDR3 amino acids: CASRMGRGNGYTF. Written as DNA, the CDR3 is TGCGCCAGCAGGATGGGGAGGGGGAATGGCTACACCTTC.

This sequence joins TRBV5-4 and TRBJ2-1, with 9 bases that match TRBD2. V shed 4 bases, J shed 4 bases, and the junction held 12 bases outside the gene matches. Per germline, CDR1 SGHNT and CDR2 YYREEE (reference sequence). CDR3 length equals 17 residues. Here the CDR3 reads CASSPTKASGTYNEQFF. In DNA, the CDR3 is TGTGCCAGCAGCCCTACGAAGGCTAGCGGGACTTACAATGAGCAGTTCTTC.

The CDR3 sequence: CASSLGRNTGELFF. The DNA of the CDR3 is TGTGCCAGCAGCTTAGGGAGGAACACCGGGGAGCTGTTTTTT. The chain is built from TRBV7-3 and TRBJ2-2, with a tentative D call TRBD2 (5 bases). The CDR3 contains 14 residues. The germline V gene encodes CDR1 SGHTA and CDR2 FQGTGA. V was trimmed by 2 bases and J by 1 base, leaving 5 bases between them.

The chain links TRBV20-1 to TRBJ2-3; maybe TRBD2 (5 bases). The CDR3 runs to 14 residues. The germline gives CDR1 DFQATT, CDR2 SNEGSKA (reference sequence). Trimming removed 3 bases at V and 1 base at J, with 11 bases between. CDR3 residues: CSASWRSGTDTQYF. CDR3 nucleotide sequence: TGCAGTGCTAGTTGGAGGTCGGGCACAGATACGCAGTATTTT.

This chain joins TRBV7-3 and TRBJ2-1; the D gene is possibly TRBD2 (5 bases). Germline V gene sequence: CDR1 SGHTA, CDR2 FQGTGA. The CDR3 runs 12 residues. V was cut by 4 bases and J by 12 bases, with 13 bases left in between. DNA for the CDR3: TGTGCCAGCAGCTCGTTCAGCGGAACGCAGTTCTTC. Translated: CASSSFSGTQFF. Full variable domain (rest looked up from reference TRBV7-3 and TRBJ2-1): GAGVSQTPSNKVTEKGKYVELRCDPISGHTALYWYRQSLGQGPEFLIYFQGTGAADDSGLPNDRFFAVRPEGSVSTLKIQRTERGDSAVYLCASSSFSGTQFFGPGTRLTVL.

The rearrangement joins TRBV27 to TRBJ2-7; TRBD1 agrees at 9 bases. The CDR3 length is 17 residues. J lost 3 bases, V lost 4 bases, and 13 bases had no gene match. Germline V CDR1 and CDR2: MNHEY, SMNVEV (reference sequence). The CDR3 here is CASSSIGQGPSGYEQYF. The DNA of the CDR3 is TGTGCCAGCAGTTCGATAGGACAGGGGCCCTCCGGCTACGAGCAGTACTTC.

V and J are TRBV7-2 and TRBJ2-5; 12 positions match TRBD2. Per germline, CDR1 SGHTA and CDR2 FQGNSA. V was clipped by 1 base and J by 5 bases; unmatched bases: 11. This CDR3 is built from 18 residues. The CDR3 DNA reads TGTGCCAGCAGCTTAGGGGGACTAGCGGGCGGATTGCGGGAGACCCAGTACTTC. Protein: CASSLGGLAGGLRETQYF.

In this sample, this clone turned up once. The CDR3 here is CASSFGGASYEQYF. CDR3 bases: TGTGCCAGCAGTTTCGGCGGAGCCTCCTACGAGCAGTACTTC. The chain has TRBV28 and TRBJ2-7, with unresolved D. Trimming took off 3 bases at V and 0 bases at J, with 9 bases between the two ends. The CDR3 is 14 residues long. The germline CDR1 and CDR2 sequences are MDHEN and SYDVKM.

This chain links TRBV27 with TRBJ1-1, with unresolved D. The CDR3 contains 13 residues. The V gene's germline CDR1 is MNHEY and CDR2 SMNVEV (reference sequence). With 3 bases removed from V and 3 bases from J, the gap between germline ends came to 8 bases. Written as DNA, the CDR3 is TGTGCCAGCAGTTTGCCCGGTGACACTGAAGCTTTCTTT. Amino acid sequence: CASSLPGDTEAFF.